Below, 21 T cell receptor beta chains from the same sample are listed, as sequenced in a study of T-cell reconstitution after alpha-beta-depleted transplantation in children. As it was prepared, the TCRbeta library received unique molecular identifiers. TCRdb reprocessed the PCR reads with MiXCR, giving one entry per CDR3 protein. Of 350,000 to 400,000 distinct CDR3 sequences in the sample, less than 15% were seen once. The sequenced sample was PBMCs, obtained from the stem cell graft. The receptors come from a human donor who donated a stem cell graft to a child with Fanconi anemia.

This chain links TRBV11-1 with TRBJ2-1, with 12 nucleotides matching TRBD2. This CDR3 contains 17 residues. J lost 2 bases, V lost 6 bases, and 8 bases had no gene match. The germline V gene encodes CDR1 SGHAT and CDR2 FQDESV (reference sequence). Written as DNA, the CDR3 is TGTGCCAGCAGGGGTACTAGCGGGGGGAAAACCTACAATGAGCAGTTCTTC. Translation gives CASRGTSGGKTYNEQFF.

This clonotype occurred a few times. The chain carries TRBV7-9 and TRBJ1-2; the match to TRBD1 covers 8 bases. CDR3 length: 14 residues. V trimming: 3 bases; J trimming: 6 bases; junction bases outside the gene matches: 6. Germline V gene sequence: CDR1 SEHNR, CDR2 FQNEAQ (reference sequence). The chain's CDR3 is CASSLQGADHGYTF. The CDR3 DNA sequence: TGTGCCAGCAGCTTGCAGGGGGCAGATCATGGCTACACCTTC.

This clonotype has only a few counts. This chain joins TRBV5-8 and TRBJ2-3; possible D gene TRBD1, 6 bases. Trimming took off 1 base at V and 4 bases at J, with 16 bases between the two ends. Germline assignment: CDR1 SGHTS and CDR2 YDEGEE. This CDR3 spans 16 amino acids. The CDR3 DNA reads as TGTGCCAGCAGCTTGTTTAAGGTGGGGGCAGCAGATACGCAGTATTTT. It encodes CASSLFKVGAADTQYF.

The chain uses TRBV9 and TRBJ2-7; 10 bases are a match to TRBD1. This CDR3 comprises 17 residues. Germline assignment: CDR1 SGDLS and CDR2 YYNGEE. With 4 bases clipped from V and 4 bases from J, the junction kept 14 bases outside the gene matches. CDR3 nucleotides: TGTGCCAGCAGCCCGCAGCTAGGGGACAGGGGTAGGTACGAGCAGTACTTC. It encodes CASSPQLGDRGRYEQYF.

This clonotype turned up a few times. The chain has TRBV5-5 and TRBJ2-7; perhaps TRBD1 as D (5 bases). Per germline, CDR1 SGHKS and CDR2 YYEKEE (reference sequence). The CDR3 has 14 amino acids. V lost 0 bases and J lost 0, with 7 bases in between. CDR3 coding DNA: TGTGCCAGCAGCTTGGTAGGGGACTCCTACGAGCAGTACGTC. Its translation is CASSLVGDSYEQYV.

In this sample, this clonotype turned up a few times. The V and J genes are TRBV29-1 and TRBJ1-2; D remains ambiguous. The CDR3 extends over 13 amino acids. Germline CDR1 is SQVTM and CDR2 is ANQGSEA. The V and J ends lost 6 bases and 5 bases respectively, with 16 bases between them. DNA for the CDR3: TGCAGCGTCGACACCTCGGGTCCATATGGCTACACCTTC. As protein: CSVDTSGPYGYTF.

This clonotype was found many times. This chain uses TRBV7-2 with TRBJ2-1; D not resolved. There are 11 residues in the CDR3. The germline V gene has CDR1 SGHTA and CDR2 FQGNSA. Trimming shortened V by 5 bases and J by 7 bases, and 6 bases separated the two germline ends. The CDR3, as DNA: TGTGCCAGCAGCCCCGCGAATGAGCAGTTCTTC. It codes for CASSPANEQFF.

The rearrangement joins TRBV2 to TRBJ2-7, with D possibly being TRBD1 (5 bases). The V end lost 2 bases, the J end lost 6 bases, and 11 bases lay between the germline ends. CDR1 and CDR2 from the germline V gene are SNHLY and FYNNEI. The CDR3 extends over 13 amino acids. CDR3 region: CASSENRWGEQYV. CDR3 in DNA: TGTGCCAGCAGTGAAAACAGGTGGGGCGAGCAGTACGTC.

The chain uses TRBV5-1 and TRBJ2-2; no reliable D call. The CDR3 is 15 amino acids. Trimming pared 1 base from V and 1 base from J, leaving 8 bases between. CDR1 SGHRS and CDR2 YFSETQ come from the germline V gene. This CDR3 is CASSLSFRNTGELFF. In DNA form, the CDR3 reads TGCGCCAGCAGCTTGAGTTTTAGGAACACCGGGGAGCTGTTTTTT.

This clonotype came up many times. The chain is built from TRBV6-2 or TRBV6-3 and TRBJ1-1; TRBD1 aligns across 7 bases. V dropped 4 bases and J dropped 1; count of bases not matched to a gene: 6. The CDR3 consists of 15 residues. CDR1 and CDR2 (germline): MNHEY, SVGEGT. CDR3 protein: CASSSDREANTEAFF. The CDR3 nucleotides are TGTGCCAGCAGTTCCGACAGGGAGGCGAACACTGAAGCTTTCTTT.

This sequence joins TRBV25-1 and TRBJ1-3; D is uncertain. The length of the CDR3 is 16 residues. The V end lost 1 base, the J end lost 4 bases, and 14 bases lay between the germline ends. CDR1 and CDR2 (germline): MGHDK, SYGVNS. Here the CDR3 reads CASSESGRGSGNTIYF. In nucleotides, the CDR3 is TGTGCCAGCAGTGAATCTGGTAGAGGCTCCGGAAACACCATATATTTT.

In DNA form, the CDR3 reads TGTGCCAGCAGAGAGATAACAGGGATCCATGTGAACACTGAAGCTTTCTTT. Translating gives CASREITGIHVNTEAFF. V usage is TRBV6-9 and J usage is TRBJ1-1; weak D call: TRBD1 (6 bases). The CDR3 covers 17 residues. Germline CDR1 reads MNHGY; CDR2 reads SVAAGI. Deletions cut 6 bases from V and 0 bases from J, with 20 bases between.

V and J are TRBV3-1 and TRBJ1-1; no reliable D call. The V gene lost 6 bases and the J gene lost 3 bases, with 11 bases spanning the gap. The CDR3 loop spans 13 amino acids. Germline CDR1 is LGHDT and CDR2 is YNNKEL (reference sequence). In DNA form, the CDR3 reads TGTGCCAGCAGGAATAGGTGGGACACTGAAGCTTTCTTT. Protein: CASRNRWDTEAFF.

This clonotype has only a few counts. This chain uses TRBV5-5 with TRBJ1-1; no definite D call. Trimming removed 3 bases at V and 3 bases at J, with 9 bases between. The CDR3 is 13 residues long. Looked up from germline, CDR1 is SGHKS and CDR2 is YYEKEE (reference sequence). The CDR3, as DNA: TGTGCCAGCAGCTACGATGTCGACACTGAAGCTTTCTTT. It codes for CASSYDVDTEAFF. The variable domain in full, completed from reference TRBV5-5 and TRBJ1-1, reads DAGVTQSPTHLIKTRGQQVTLRCSPISGHKSVSWYQQVLGQGPQFIFQYYEKEERGRGNFPDRFSARQFPNYSSELNVNALLLGDSALYLCASSYDVDTEAFFGQGTRLTVV.

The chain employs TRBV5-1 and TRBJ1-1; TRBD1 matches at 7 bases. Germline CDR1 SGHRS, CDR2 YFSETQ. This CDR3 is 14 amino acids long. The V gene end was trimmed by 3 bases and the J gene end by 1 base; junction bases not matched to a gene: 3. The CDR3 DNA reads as TGCGCCAGCAGCTGGGGGACAGCGAACACTGAAGCTTTCTTT. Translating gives CASSWGTANTEAFF.

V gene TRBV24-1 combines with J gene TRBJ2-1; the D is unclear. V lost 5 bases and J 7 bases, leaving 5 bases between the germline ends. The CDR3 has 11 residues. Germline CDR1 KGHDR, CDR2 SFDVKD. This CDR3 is CATSGLNEQFF. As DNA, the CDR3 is TGTGCCACCAGTGGCCTAAATGAGCAGTTCTTC.

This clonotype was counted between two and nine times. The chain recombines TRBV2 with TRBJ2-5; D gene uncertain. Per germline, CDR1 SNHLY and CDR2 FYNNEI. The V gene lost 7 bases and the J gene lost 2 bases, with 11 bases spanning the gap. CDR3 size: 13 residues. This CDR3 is CASKNNRQETQYF. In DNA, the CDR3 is TGTGCCAGCAAGAACAACCGGCAAGAGACCCAGTACTTC.

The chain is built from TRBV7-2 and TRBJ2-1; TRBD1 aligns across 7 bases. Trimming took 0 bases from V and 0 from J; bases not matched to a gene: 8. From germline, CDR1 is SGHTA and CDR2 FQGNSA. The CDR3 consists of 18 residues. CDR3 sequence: CASSLAKWGQSSYNEQFF. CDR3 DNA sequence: TGTGCCAGCAGCTTAGCCAAGTGGGGACAGAGCTCCTACAATGAGCAGTTCTTC.

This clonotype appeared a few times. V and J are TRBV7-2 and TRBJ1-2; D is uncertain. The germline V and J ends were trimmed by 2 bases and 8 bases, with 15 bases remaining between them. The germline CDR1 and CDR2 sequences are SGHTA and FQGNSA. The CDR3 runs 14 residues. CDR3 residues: CASSLSTFLGGYTF. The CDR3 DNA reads TGTGCCAGCAGCTTATCGACTTTTCTAGGGGGCTACACCTTC. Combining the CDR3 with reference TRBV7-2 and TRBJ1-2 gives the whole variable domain GAGVSQSPSNKVTEKGKDVELRCDPISGHTALYWYRQSLGQGLEFLIYFQGNSAPDKSGLPSDRFSAERTGGSVSTLTIQRTQQEDSAVYLCASSLSTFLGGYTFGSGTRLTVV.

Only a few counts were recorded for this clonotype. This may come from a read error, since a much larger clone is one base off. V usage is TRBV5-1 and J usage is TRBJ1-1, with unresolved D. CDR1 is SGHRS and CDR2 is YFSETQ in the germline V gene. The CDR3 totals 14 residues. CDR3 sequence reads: CVSSLADPDTEAFF. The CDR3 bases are TGCGTCAGCAGCTTGGCCGATCCGGACACTGAAGCTTTCTTT.

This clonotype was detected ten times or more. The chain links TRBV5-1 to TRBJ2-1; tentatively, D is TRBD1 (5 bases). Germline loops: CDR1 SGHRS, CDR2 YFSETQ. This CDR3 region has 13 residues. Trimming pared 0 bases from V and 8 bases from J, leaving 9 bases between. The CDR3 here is CASSLAGIDEQFF. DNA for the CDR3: TGCGCCAGCAGCTTGGCAGGGATTGATGAGCAGTTCTTC. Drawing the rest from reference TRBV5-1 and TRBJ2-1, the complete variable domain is KAGVTQTPRYLIKTRGQQVTLSCSPISGHRSVSWYQQTPGQGLQFLFEYFSETQRNKGNFPGRFSGRQFSNSRSEMNVSTLELGDSALYLCASSLAGIDEQFFGPGTRLTVL.